This T cell receptor beta chain was obtained from a study of blood T cells in healthy people across ages. This clonotype was seen more than once but under ten times. Its antigen is as yet unknown. The CDR3 sequence is 12 residues long. V was cut by 2 bases and J by 5 bases, with 4 bases left in between. Germline assignment: CDR1 SGHAT and CDR2 FQNNGV. Overall study results and limits: Not knowing donor CMV status may have confounded expanded clonotype changes.

Together with a sample-barcoded 5' primer, a J-beta primer mix was included in a second PCR lasting about 6 to 11 cycles. TCRdb re-analysed the 5' RACE reads in MiXCR, keeping a single row per CDR3 protein. This sample carries about 1.6 million distinct CDR3 sequences, about 35% of them seen once, and the ten largest clones take roughly 10%. The chain recombines TRBV11-2 with TRBJ2-1; no definite D call. Input material: blood. This sequence originates from a woman aged 25 to 39 in good health. The CDR3 region has the DNA TGTGCCAGCAGCTTAAATAACAATGAGCAGTTCTTC. It translates to CASSLNNNEQFF.